A single sample is the source of the 3 T cell receptor beta chains below, sequenced in a study of T-cell memory formation after mild COVID-19. TCRdb recomputed calls from the 5' RACE reads with MiXCR, one row per CDR3 protein. The sample has hundreds of thousands of distinct CDR3 sequences, nearly 25% seen once; the top ten hold around an eighth. Material for sequencing was PBMCs or a T cell subset sorted from them (not recorded which). All receptors come from an adult woman who had mild COVID-19 (a few samples of this study predate the infection). Cell type and time point are not known.

In this sample, this clonotype turned up a few times. V gene TRBV6-1 combines with J gene TRBJ2-2, with no clear D. The CDR3 consists of 13 residues. In germline, CDR1 is MNHNS, CDR2 SASEGT. The ends were cut back, 2 bases at V and 4 bases at J, with 5 bases in the middle. The CDR3 loop is CASSETSTGELFF. CDR3 bases: TGTGCCAGCAGTGAAACCTCCACCGGGGAGCTGTTTTTT.

The chain is built from TRBV4-3 and TRBJ2-7; TRBD2 matches 7 bases. This CDR3 spans 17 amino acids. Germline trimming cut 0 bases from V and 0 bases from J; bases unmatched to any gene: 8. The germline V gene encodes CDR1 LGHNA and CDR2 YSLEER. The CDR3 bases are TGCGCCAGCAGCCAAGAAATTCTCGGGGGGTACTCCTACGAGCAGTACTTC. Translated, it gives CASSQEILGGYSYEQYF.

This clonotype was detected a few times. The V call is TRBV25-1, the J call TRBJ2-7; TRBD2 matches 8 bases. The CDR3 contains 15 residues. The J segment lost 2 bases and the V segment lost 3 bases, leaving 6 bases of the junction unmatched. CDR1 and CDR2 (germline): MGHDK, SYGVNS. The CDR3 bases are TGTGCCAGCAGTGAGCATACTAGCGGACCCTACGAGCAGTACTTC. Protein: CASSEHTSGPYEQYF.